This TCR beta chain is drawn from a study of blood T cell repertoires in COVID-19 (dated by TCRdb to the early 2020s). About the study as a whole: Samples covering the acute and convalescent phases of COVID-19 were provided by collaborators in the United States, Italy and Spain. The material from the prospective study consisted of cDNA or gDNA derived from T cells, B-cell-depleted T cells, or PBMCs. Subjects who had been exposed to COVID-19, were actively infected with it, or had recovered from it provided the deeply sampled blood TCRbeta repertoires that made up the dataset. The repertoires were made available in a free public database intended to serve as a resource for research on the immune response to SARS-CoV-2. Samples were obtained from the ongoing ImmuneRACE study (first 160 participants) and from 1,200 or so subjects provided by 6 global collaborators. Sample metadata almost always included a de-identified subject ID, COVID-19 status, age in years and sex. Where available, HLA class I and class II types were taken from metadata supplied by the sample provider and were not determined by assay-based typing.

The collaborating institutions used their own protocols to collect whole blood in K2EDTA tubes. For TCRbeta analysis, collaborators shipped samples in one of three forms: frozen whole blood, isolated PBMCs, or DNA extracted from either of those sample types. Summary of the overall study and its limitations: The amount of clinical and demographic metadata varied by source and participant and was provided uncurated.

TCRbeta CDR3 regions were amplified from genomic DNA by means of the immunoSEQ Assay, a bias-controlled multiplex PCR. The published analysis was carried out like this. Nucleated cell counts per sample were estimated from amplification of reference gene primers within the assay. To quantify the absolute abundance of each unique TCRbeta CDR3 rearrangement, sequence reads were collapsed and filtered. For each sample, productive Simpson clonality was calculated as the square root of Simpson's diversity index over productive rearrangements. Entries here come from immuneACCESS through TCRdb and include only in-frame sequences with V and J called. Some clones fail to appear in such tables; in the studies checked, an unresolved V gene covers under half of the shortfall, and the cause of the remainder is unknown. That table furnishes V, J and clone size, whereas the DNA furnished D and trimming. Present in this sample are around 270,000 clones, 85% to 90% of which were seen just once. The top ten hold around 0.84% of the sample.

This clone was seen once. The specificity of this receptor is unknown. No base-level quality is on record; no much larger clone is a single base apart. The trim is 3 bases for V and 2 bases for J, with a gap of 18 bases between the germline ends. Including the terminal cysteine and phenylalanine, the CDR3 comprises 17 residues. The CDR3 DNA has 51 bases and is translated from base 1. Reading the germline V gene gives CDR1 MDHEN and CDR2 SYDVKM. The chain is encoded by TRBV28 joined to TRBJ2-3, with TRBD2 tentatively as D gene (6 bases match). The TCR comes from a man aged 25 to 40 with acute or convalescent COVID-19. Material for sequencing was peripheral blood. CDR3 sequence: CASSFYLSSAYTDTQYF. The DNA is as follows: TGTGCCAGCAGTTTCTATCTCTCTAGCGCCTACACAGATACGCAGTATTTT.